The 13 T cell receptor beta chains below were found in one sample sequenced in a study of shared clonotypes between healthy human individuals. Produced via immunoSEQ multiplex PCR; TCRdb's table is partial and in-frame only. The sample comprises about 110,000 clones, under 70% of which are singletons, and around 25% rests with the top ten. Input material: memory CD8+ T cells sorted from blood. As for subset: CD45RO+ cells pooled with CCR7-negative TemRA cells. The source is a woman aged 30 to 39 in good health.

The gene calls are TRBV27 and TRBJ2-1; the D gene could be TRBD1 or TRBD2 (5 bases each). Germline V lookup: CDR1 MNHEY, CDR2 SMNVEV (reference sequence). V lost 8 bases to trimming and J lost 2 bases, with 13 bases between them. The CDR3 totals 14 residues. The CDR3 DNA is TGTGCCAGCGCCGTGGGGGATCCCTACAATGAGCAGTTCTTC. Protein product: CASAVGDPYNEQFF.

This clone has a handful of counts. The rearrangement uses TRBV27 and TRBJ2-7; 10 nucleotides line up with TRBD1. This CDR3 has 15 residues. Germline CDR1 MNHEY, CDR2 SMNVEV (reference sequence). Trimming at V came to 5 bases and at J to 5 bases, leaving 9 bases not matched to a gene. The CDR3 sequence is CASSPPGTGAHEQYF. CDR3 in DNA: TGTGCCAGCAGTCCACCCGGGACAGGGGCCCACGAGCAGTACTTC.

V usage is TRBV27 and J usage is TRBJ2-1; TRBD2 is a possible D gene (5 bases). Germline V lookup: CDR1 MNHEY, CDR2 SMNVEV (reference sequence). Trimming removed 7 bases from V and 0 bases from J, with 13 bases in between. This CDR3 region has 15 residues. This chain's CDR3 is CASKDSRSSYNEQFF. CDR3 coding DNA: TGTGCCAGCAAGGACTCTAGAAGCTCCTACAATGAGCAGTTCTTC.

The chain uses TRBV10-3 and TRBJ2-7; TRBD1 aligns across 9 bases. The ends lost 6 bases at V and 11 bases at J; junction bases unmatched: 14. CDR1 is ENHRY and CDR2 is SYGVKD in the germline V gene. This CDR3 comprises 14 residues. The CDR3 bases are TGTGCCATCAGCCCCGGCGGACAGGGGTCGGGAAAGTACTTC. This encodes CAISPGGQGSGKYF.

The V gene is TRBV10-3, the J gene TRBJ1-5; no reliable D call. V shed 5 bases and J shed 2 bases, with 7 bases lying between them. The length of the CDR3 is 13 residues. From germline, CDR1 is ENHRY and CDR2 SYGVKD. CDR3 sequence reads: CAISPEGNQPQHF. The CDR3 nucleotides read TGTGCCATCAGTCCGGAAGGCAATCAGCCCCAGCATTTT.

Here the CDR3 DNA reads TGTGCCAGCAGCATGGTATCCGGCACTGAAGCTTTCTTT. It encodes CASSMVSGTEAFF. The rearrangement links TRBV11-2 to TRBJ1-1; D unresolved. V dropped 5 bases and J dropped 4 bases, with 11 bases sitting between them. Looked up from germline, CDR1 is SGHAT and CDR2 is FQNNGV. This CDR3 is built from 13 residues.

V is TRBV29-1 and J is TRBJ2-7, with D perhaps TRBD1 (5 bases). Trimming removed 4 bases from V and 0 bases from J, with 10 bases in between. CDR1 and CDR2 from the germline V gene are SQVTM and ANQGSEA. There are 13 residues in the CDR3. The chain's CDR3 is CSVVLDNSYEQYF. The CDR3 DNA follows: TGCAGCGTTGTTCTGGACAACTCCTACGAGCAGTACTTC.

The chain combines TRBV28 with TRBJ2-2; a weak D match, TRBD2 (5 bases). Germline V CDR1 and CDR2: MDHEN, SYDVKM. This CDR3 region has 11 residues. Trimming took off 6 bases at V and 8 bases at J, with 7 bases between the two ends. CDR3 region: CASRRTGELFF. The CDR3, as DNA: TGTGCCAGCAGGCGGACTGGGGAGCTGTTTTTT.

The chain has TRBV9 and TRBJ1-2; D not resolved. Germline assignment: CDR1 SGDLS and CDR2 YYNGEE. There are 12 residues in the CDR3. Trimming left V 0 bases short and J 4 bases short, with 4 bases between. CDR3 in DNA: TGTGCCAGCAGCGTAGGGGTCTATGGCTACACCTTC. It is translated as CASSVGVYGYTF. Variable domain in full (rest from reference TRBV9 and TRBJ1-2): DSGVTQTPKHLITATGQRVTLRCSPRSGDLSVYWYQQSLDQGLQFLIQYYNGEERAKGNILERFSAQQFPDLHSELNLSSLELGDSALYFCASSVGVYGYTFGSGTRLTVV.

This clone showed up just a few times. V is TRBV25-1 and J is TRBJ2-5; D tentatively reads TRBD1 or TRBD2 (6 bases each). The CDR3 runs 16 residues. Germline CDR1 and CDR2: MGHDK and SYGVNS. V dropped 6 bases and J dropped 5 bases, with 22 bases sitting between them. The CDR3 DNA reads TGTGCCAGCAGCTCTGGGGGGCAGGGCGATTGGGAGACCCAGTACTTC. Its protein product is CASSSGGQGDWETQYF.

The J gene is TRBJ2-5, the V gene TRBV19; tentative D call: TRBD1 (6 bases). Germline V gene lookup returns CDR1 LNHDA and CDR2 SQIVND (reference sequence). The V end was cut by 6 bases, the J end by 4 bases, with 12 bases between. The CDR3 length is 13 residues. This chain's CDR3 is CASSWTVLETQYF. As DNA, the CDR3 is TGTGCCAGTAGCTGGACAGTATTAGAGACCCAGTACTTC.

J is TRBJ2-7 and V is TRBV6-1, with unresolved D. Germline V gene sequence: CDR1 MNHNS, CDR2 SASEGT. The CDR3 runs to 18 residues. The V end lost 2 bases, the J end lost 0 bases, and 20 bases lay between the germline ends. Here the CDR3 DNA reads TGTGCCAGCAGTGAACGCCCCCCCAACTACGGGCTCTCCTACGAGCAGTACTTC. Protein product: CASSERPPNYGLSYEQYF.

The CDR3 reads CASSLGLQVSGYTF. CDR3 DNA: TGTGCCAGTAGTTTGGGTTTACAAGTCTCTGGCTACACCTTC. The chain couples TRBV19 to TRBJ1-2; D uncertain. The CDR3 sequence is 14 residues long. The V gene lost 5 bases and the J gene lost 7 bases, with 17 bases spanning the gap. Germline V gives CDR1 LNHDA, CDR2 SQIVND (reference sequence).